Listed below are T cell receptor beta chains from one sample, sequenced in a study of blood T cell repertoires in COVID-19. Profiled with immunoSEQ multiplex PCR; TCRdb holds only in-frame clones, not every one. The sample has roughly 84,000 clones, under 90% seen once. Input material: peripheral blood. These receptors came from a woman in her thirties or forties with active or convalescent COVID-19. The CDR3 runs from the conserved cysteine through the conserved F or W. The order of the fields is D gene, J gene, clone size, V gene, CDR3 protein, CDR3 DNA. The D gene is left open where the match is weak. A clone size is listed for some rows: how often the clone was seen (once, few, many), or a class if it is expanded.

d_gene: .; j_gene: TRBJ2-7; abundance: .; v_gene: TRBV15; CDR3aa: CATSREGGVAYEQYF; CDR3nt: TGTGCCACCAGCAGAGAGGGAGGAGTCGCGTACGAGCAGTACTTC
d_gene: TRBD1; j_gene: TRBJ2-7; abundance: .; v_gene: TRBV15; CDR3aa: CATSRGGTGGRNEQYF; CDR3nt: TGTGCCACCAGCAGAGGTGGGACAGGGGGCAGAAACGAGCAGTACTTC
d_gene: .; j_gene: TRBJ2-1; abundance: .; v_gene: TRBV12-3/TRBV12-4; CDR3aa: CASSVGVNEQFF; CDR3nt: TGTGCCAGCAGTGTGGGAGTCAATGAGCAGTTCTTC
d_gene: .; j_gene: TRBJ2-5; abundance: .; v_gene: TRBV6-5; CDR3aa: CASIRETQYF; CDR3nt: TGTGCCAGCATTAGAGAGACCCAGTACTTC
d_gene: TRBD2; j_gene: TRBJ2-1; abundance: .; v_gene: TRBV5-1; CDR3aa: CASSFLAGGPGEQFF; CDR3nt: TGCGCCAGCAGCTTTCTAGCGGGAGGGCCGGGTGAGCAGTTCTTC
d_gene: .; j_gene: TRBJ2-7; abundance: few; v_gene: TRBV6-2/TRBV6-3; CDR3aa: CASSHRGSSYEQYF; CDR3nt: TGTGCCAGCAGCCACAGAGGGAGCTCCTACGAGCAGTACTTC
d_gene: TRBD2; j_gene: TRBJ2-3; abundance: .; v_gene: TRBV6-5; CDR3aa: CASRPAGGGTQYF; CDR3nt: TGTGCCAGCAGGCCAGCGGGAGGGGGTACGCAGTATTTT
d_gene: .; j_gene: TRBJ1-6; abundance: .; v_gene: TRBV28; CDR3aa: CASSPGGAGNSPLHF; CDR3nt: TGTGCCAGCAGCCCCGGGGGAGCGGGAAATTCACCCCTCCACTTT
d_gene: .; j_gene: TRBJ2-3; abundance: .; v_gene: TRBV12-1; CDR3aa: CASSLGVVTSGGPHRDTQYF; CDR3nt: TGTGCCAGCAGCTTAGGCGTTGTGACTAGCGGGGGGCCACACCGAGATACGCAGTATTTT
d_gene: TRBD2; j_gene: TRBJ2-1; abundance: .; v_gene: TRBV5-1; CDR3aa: CASSLSLAGLNEQFF; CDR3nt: TGCGCCAGCAGCTTGAGCCTAGCGGGGCTCAATGAGCAGTTCTTC
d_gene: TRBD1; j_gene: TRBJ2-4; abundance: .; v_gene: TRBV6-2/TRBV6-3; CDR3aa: CASSYSKQGPVAKNIQYF; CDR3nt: TGTGCCAGCAGTTACTCCAAACAGGGGCCTGTAGCCAAAAACATTCAGTACTTC
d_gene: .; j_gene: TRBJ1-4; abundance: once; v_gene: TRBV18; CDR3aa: CASSPLGAGLSSEKLFF; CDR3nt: TGTGCCAGCTCACCCCTCGGAGCGGGACTTTCAAGTGAAAAACTGTTTTTT
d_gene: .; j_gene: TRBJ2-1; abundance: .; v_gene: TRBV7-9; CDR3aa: CASSPSLGADNEQFF; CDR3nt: TGTGCCAGCAGCCCCAGTCTTGGCGCGGACAATGAGCAGTTCTTC
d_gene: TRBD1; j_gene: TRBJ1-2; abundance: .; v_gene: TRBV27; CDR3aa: CASRGGTGSSSGYTF; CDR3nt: TGTGCCAGCAGGGGAGGGACAGGGAGTTCAAGTGGCTACACCTTC
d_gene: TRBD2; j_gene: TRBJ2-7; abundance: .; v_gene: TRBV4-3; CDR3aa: CASSQEPGLAGYEQYF; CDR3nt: TGCGCCAGCAGCCAAGAACCGGGACTAGCGGGTTACGAGCAGTACTTC
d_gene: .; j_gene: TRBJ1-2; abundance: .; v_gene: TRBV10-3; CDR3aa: CAIARTAGGYTF; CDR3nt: TGTGCCATCGCCAGGACCGCGGGTGGCTACACCTTC
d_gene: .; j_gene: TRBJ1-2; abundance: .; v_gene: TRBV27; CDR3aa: CASSLTHAYGYTF; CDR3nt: TGTGCCAGCAGTTTAACTCATGCCTATGGCTACACCTTC
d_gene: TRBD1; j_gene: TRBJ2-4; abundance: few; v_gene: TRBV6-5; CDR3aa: CASSPAGQDIQYF; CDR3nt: TGTGCCAGCAGTCCAGCAGGACAGGACATTCAGTACTTC
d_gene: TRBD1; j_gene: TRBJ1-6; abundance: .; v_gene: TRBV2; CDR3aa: CASSVAGGEGSPLHF; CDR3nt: TGTGCCAGCAGTGTAGCAGGGGGCGAGGGTTCACCCCTCCACTTT
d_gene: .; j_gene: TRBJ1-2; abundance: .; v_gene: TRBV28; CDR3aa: CASSFLGVGYTF; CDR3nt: TGTGCCAGCAGTTTTCTCGGGGTCGGCTACACCTTC
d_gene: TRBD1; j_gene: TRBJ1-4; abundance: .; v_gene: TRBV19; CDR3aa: CASSSDRGGKLFF; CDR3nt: TGTGCCAGTAGTTCCGACAGGGGAGGAAAACTGTTTTTT
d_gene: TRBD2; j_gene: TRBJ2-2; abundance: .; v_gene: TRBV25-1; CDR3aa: CASSEWAGANTGELFF; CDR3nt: TGTGCCAGCAGTGAATGGGCGGGAGCGAACACCGGGGAGCTGTTTTTT
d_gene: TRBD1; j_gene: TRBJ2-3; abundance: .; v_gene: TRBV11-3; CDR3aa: CASSLAGTGIDTQYF; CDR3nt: TGTGCCAGCAGCTTGGCCGGGACAGGGATAGATACGCAGTATTTT
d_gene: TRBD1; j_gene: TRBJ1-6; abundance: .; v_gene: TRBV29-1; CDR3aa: CSVERQGPLHF; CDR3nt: TGCAGCGTTGAAAGACAGGGCCCACTCCACTTT
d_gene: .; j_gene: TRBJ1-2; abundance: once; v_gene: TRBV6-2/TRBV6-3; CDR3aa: CASSYSGLPYGYTF; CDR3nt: TGTGCCAGCAGTTACTCGGGACTCCCCTATGGCTACACCTTC
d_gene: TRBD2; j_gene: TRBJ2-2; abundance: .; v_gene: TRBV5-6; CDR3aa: CASTMTPGGAVGGELFF; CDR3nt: TGTGCCAGCACAATGACTCCGGGGGGGGCCGTTGGCGGGGAGCTGTTTTTT
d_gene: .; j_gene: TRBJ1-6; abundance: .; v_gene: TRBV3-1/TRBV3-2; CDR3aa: CASSLTTGSDSPLHF; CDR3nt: TGTGCCAGCAGCCTAACTACCGGGAGTGATTCACCCCTCCACTTT
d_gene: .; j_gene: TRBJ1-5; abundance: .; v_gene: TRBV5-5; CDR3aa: CASSLSPGDSNQPQHF; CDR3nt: TGTGCCAGCAGCTTGTCGCCCGGGGATAGCAATCAGCCCCAGCATTTT
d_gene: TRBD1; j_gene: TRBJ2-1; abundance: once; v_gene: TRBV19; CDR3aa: CASSMTGGNRNEQFF; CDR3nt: TGTGCCAGTAGTATGACAGGGGGAAATAGGAATGAGCAGTTCTTC
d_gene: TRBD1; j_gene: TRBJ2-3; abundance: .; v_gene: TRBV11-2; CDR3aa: CASSLVLKGAADTQYF; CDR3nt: TGTGCCAGCAGCTTAGTACTTAAGGGGGCTGCAGATACGCAGTATTTT
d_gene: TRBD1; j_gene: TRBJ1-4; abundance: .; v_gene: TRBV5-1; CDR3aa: CASSQGQGYSWGEKLFF; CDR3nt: TGCGCCAGCAGCCAGGGACAGGGGTATTCCTGGGGTGAAAAACTGTTTTTT
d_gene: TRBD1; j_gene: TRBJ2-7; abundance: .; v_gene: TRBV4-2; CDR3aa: CASSQVDRAAYEQYF; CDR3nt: TGTGCCAGCAGCCAAGTGGACAGGGCCGCCTACGAGCAGTACTTC
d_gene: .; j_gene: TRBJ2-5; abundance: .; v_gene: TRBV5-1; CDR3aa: CASTSAESGETQYF; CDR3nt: TGCGCCAGCACCTCAGCAGAGTCGGGGGAGACCCAGTACTTC
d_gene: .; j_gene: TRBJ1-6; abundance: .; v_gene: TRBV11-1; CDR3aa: CASSFNRYSPLHF; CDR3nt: TGTGCCAGCAGCTTTAACCGGTATTCACCCCTCCACTTT
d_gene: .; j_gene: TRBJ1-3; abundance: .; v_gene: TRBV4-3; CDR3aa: CASSQDVGPKTIYF; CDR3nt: TGCGCCAGCAGCCAAGATGTTGGCCCGAAGACCATATATTTT